Listed below are T cell receptor beta chains from one sample, sequenced in a study of shared clonotypes between healthy human individuals. The protocol was immunoSEQ multiplex PCR, while the TCRdb copy is restricted to in-frame clones and leaves out a portion. The sample lists 2 million to 2.5 million clones; about nine tenths were seen once. Source material: naive CD4+ T cells from PBMCs. These receptors were obtained from a man aged 18 to 30 in good health. Some clones in this sample may be carry-over from other donors' samples. Both conserved end residues are part of each CDR3. Fields, in order: V gene, D gene, clone size, J gene, CDR3 DNA, CDR3 protein. D genes are given only for firm matches. Only some rows state a clone size, as once, few, many or a class for expanded clones.

V gene: TRBV9
D gene: .
clone size: .
J gene: TRBJ2-7
CDR3 DNA: TGTGCCAGCAGCCCCGAGGGTTACCACGAGCAGTACTTC
CDR3 protein: CASSPEGYHEQYF

V gene: TRBV6-4
D gene: TRBD2
clone size: .
J gene: TRBJ2-1
CDR3 DNA: TGTGCCAGCAGTGGTGGACTAGCGGGGGGGAATGAGCAGTTCTTC
CDR3 protein: CASSGGLAGGNEQFF

V gene: TRBV4-1
D gene: TRBD2
clone size: .
J gene: TRBJ2-1
CDR3 DNA: TGCGCCAGCAGCCAGCGACTAGCGGGAGAGCACAATGAGCAGTTCTTC
CDR3 protein: CASSQRLAGEHNEQFF

V gene: TRBV9
D gene: .
clone size: .
J gene: TRBJ2-6
CDR3 DNA: TGTGCCAGCAGCGTTACAGGCTCTGGGGCCAACGTCCTGACTTTC
CDR3 protein: CASSVTGSGANVLTF

V gene: TRBV11-2
D gene: .
clone size: .
J gene: TRBJ2-5
CDR3 DNA: TGTGCCAGCAGCTTAGGTAGCCCCCCAGAGACCCAGTACTTC
CDR3 protein: CASSLGSPPETQYF

V gene: TRBV7-2
D gene: .
clone size: once
J gene: TRBJ2-7
CDR3 DNA: TGTGCCAGCAGCTTAGTTGGGCAATCCTACGAGCAGTACTTC
CDR3 protein: CASSLVGQSYEQYF

V gene: TRBV2
D gene: TRBD2
clone size: .
J gene: TRBJ2-2
CDR3 DNA: TGTGCCAGCAGTGTTTTAGCGGGAGCGTTTGGGGAGCTGTTTTTT
CDR3 protein: CASSVLAGAFGELFF

V gene: TRBV5-4
D gene: .
clone size: .
J gene: TRBJ2-5
CDR3 DNA: TGTGCCAGCAGCGCGACGGGGAGCCAAGAGACCCAGTACTTC
CDR3 protein: CASSATGSQETQYF

V gene: TRBV2
D gene: .
clone size: .
J gene: TRBJ2-1
CDR3 DNA: TGTGCCAGCAGAGGCAGGGTGTCCAATGAGCAGTTCTTC
CDR3 protein: CASRGRVSNEQFF

V gene: TRBV27
D gene: .
clone size: .
J gene: TRBJ2-7
CDR3 DNA: TGTGCCAGCATTGGAGGGGGCGGTTACGAGCAGTACTTC
CDR3 protein: CASIGGGGYEQYF

V gene: TRBV19
D gene: .
clone size: .
J gene: TRBJ1-2
CDR3 DNA: TGTGCCAGTAGTACTATTCAAGGCAGGGACCCTGGCTACACCTTC
CDR3 protein: CASSTIQGRDPGYTF

V gene: TRBV5-4
D gene: .
clone size: .
J gene: TRBJ2-3
CDR3 DNA: TGTGCCAGCTTTGGGGGAAGCACAGATACGCAGTATTTT
CDR3 protein: CASFGGSTDTQYF

V gene: TRBV6-5
D gene: .
clone size: .
J gene: TRBJ2-3
CDR3 DNA: TGTGCCAGCAGTGCGCGCCCCGTAACAGATACGCAGTATTTT
CDR3 protein: CASSARPVTDTQYF

V gene: TRBV5-6
D gene: .
clone size: once
J gene: TRBJ2-3
CDR3 DNA: TGTGCCAGCAGTCTACAGGGTAGGGCAGATACGCAGTATTTT
CDR3 protein: CASSLQGRADTQYF

V gene: TRBV10-3
D gene: TRBD1
clone size: .
J gene: TRBJ2-1
CDR3 DNA: TGTGCCATCAGTCCCGACAGGGTCAATGAGCAGTTCTTC
CDR3 protein: CAISPDRVNEQFF

V gene: TRBV5-4
D gene: .
clone size: .
J gene: TRBJ1-3
CDR3 DNA: TGTGCCAGCAGCTTGCCGGGGAGAAACACCATATATTTT
CDR3 protein: CASSLPGRNTIYF

V gene: TRBV9
D gene: .
clone size: .
J gene: TRBJ1-4
CDR3 DNA: TGTGCCAGCAGCGTACGACCAGGAGACTGGACAGATTCTGAAAAACTGTTTTTT
CDR3 protein: CASSVRPGDWTDSEKLFF

V gene: TRBV5-1
D gene: .
clone size: .
J gene: TRBJ2-3
CDR3 DNA: TGCGCCAGCAGCTTGCGGCAGCGGCCCACAGATACGCAGTATTTT
CDR3 protein: CASSLRQRPTDTQYF

V gene: TRBV29-1
D gene: .
clone size: .
J gene: TRBJ1-2
CDR3 DNA: TGCAGCGTTGAAGATCCCCACCAAAACTATGGCTACACCTTC
CDR3 protein: CSVEDPHQNYGYTF

V gene: TRBV27
D gene: TRBD2
clone size: .
J gene: TRBJ2-7
CDR3 DNA: TGTGCCAGCAGGGGACTAGCGGGAGCTCCCGGCGCCTACGAGCAGTACTTC
CDR3 protein: CASRGLAGAPGAYEQYF

V gene: TRBV7-2
D gene: .
clone size: .
J gene: TRBJ1-1
CDR3 DNA: TGTGCCAGCAGCCCCCTTTCTCAAATGAACACTGAAGCTTTCTTT
CDR3 protein: CASSPLSQMNTEAFF

V gene: TRBV28
D gene: TRBD1
clone size: .
J gene: TRBJ2-1
CDR3 DNA: TGTGCCAGCAGCAGTCACGGCGGGGACAGGTCGTTAAGGGCTGAGCAGTTCTTC
CDR3 protein: CASSSHGGDRSLRAEQFF

V gene: TRBV5-6
D gene: .
clone size: .
J gene: TRBJ2-7
CDR3 DNA: TGTGCCAGCAGCTTAGACACCACCTACGAGCAGTACTTC
CDR3 protein: CASSLDTTYEQYF

V gene: TRBV18
D gene: TRBD1
clone size: .
J gene: TRBJ1-1
CDR3 DNA: TGTGCCAGCTCACCACGCCAGGGGGACCAATACACTGAAGCTTTCTTT
CDR3 protein: CASSPRQGDQYTEAFF

V gene: TRBV30
D gene: .
clone size: .
J gene: TRBJ1-6
CDR3 DNA: TGTGCCTGGAGCCCGGGGGCCGCTCGATCTCCCCTCCACTTT
CDR3 protein: CAWSPGAARSPLHF

V gene: TRBV6-5
D gene: TRBD2
clone size: .
J gene: TRBJ2-1
CDR3 DNA: TGTGCCAGCAGGACCACCGGGGGGGGGCAGTTCTTC
CDR3 protein: CASRTTGGGQFF

V gene: TRBV28
D gene: .
clone size: .
J gene: TRBJ1-1
CDR3 DNA: TGTGCCAGCAGTTCTCTAAGGAGTGAAGCTTTCTTT
CDR3 protein: CASSSLRSEAFF

V gene: TRBV28
D gene: .
clone size: .
J gene: TRBJ2-3
CDR3 DNA: TGTGCCAGCACCTCGGACAGAGCTGACGAGCGGCCTAGCACAGATACGCAGTATTTT
CDR3 protein: CASTSDRADERPSTDTQYF

V gene: TRBV6-8
D gene: TRBD1
clone size: once
J gene: TRBJ1-2
CDR3 DNA: TGTGCCAGCAGCCTGACAGGGGCCTCAAACTATGGCTACACCTTC
CDR3 protein: CASSLTGASNYGYTF

V gene: TRBV5-1
D gene: .
clone size: .
J gene: TRBJ2-6
CDR3 DNA: TGCGCCAGCAGCTTGTTAGGGACTGGGGCCAACGTCCTGACTTTC
CDR3 protein: CASSLLGTGANVLTF

V gene: TRBV11-2
D gene: TRBD1
clone size: .
J gene: TRBJ1-6
CDR3 DNA: TGTGCCAGCAGCTCGCTGAGGGACAGCGCTTCACCCCTCCACTTT
CDR3 protein: CASSSLRDSASPLHF

V gene: TRBV18
D gene: .
clone size: few
J gene: TRBJ1-1
CDR3 DNA: TGTGCCAGCTCACCACAACAAGCAAACACTGAAGCTTTCTTT
CDR3 protein: CASSPQQANTEAFF

V gene: TRBV11-2
D gene: .
clone size: .
J gene: TRBJ1-2
CDR3 DNA: TGTGCCAGCAGCCGATGGGCAGCCAACGGTGGCTACACCTTC
CDR3 protein: CASSRWAANGGYTF

V gene: TRBV5-8
D gene: .
clone size: .
J gene: TRBJ2-3
CDR3 DNA: TGTGCCAGCAGCTTTAGGGCGATTCGGGCAGGTACGCAGTATTTT
CDR3 protein: CASSFRAIRAGTQYF

V gene: TRBV19
D gene: .
clone size: .
J gene: TRBJ1-5
CDR3 DNA: TGTGCCAGTAGTATCAGCAGGGGACCCTTTTATAGCAATCAGCCCCAGCATTTT
CDR3 protein: CASSISRGPFYSNQPQHF

V gene: TRBV6-6
D gene: .
clone size: .
J gene: TRBJ2-7
CDR3 DNA: TGTGCCAGCAGTCGAGGGGGATCCTACGAGCAGTACTTC
CDR3 protein: CASSRGGSYEQYF

V gene: TRBV18
D gene: .
clone size: few
J gene: TRBJ2-2
CDR3 DNA: TGTGCCAGCTCACCATACCGGGGATTGGACACCGGGGAGCTGTTTTTT
CDR3 protein: CASSPYRGLDTGELFF

V gene: TRBV9
D gene: .
clone size: .
J gene: TRBJ2-3
CDR3 DNA: TGTGCCAGCAGCGTAGGAGAAGGTAGTGCGGGGGATACGCAGTATTTT
CDR3 protein: CASSVGEGSAGDTQYF

V gene: TRBV28
D gene: .
clone size: .
J gene: TRBJ1-2
CDR3 DNA: TGTGCCAGCAGGATAGGGGGAGGGGGAAGATCCGAAGGCTACACCTTC
CDR3 protein: CASRIGGGGRSEGYTF

V gene: TRBV27
D gene: .
clone size: .
J gene: TRBJ1-1
CDR3 DNA: TGTGCCAGCAGTTTTCACAGATGGGGGAACACTGAAGCTTTCTTT
CDR3 protein: CASSFHRWGNTEAFF

V gene: TRBV7-8
D gene: TRBD2
clone size: once
J gene: TRBJ2-7
CDR3 DNA: TGTGCCAGCAGCGGCGAAGGGCTAGCGGCGTCCTACGAGCAGTACTTC
CDR3 protein: CASSGEGLAASYEQYF

V gene: TRBV6-5
D gene: .
clone size: .
J gene: TRBJ2-7
CDR3 DNA: TGTGCCAGCAATCCCGGGAACGCCTACGAGCAGTACTTC
CDR3 protein: CASNPGNAYEQYF

V gene: TRBV5-6
D gene: .
clone size: .
J gene: TRBJ1-2
CDR3 DNA: TGTGCCAGCAGCTTGCCGGTGGCAGCCTATGGCTACACCTTC
CDR3 protein: CASSLPVAAYGYTF

V gene: TRBV7-3
D gene: TRBD2
clone size: .
J gene: TRBJ2-1
CDR3 DNA: TGTGCCAGCAGCTACTCTAGCGGGAGTTTGCTGCAGCAGTTCTTC
CDR3 protein: CASSYSSGSLLQQFF

V gene: TRBV5-1
D gene: .
clone size: .
J gene: TRBJ1-1
CDR3 DNA: TGCGCCAGCAGCCTGGGCAGGGCGGAAGGAACTGAAGCTTTCTTT
CDR3 protein: CASSLGRAEGTEAFF

V gene: TRBV5-6
D gene: .
clone size: once
J gene: TRBJ2-6
CDR3 DNA: TGTGCCAGCAGCTTTTTGAGGGGCATATCTGGGGCCAACGTCCTGACTTTC
CDR3 protein: CASSFLRGISGANVLTF